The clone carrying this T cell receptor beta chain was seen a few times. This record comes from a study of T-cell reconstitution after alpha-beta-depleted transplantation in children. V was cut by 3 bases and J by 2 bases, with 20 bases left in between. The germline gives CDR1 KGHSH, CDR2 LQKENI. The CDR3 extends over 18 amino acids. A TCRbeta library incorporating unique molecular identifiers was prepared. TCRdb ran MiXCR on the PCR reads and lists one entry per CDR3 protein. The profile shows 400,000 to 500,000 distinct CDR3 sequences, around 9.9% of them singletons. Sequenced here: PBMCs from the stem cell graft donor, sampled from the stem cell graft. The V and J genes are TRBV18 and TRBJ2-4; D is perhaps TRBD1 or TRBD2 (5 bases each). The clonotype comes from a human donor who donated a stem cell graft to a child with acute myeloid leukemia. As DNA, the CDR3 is TGTGCCAGCTCACCTGGCAGTGAACGGGACGGAACCAAAAACATTCAGTACTTC. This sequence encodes CASSPGSERDGTKNIQYF.